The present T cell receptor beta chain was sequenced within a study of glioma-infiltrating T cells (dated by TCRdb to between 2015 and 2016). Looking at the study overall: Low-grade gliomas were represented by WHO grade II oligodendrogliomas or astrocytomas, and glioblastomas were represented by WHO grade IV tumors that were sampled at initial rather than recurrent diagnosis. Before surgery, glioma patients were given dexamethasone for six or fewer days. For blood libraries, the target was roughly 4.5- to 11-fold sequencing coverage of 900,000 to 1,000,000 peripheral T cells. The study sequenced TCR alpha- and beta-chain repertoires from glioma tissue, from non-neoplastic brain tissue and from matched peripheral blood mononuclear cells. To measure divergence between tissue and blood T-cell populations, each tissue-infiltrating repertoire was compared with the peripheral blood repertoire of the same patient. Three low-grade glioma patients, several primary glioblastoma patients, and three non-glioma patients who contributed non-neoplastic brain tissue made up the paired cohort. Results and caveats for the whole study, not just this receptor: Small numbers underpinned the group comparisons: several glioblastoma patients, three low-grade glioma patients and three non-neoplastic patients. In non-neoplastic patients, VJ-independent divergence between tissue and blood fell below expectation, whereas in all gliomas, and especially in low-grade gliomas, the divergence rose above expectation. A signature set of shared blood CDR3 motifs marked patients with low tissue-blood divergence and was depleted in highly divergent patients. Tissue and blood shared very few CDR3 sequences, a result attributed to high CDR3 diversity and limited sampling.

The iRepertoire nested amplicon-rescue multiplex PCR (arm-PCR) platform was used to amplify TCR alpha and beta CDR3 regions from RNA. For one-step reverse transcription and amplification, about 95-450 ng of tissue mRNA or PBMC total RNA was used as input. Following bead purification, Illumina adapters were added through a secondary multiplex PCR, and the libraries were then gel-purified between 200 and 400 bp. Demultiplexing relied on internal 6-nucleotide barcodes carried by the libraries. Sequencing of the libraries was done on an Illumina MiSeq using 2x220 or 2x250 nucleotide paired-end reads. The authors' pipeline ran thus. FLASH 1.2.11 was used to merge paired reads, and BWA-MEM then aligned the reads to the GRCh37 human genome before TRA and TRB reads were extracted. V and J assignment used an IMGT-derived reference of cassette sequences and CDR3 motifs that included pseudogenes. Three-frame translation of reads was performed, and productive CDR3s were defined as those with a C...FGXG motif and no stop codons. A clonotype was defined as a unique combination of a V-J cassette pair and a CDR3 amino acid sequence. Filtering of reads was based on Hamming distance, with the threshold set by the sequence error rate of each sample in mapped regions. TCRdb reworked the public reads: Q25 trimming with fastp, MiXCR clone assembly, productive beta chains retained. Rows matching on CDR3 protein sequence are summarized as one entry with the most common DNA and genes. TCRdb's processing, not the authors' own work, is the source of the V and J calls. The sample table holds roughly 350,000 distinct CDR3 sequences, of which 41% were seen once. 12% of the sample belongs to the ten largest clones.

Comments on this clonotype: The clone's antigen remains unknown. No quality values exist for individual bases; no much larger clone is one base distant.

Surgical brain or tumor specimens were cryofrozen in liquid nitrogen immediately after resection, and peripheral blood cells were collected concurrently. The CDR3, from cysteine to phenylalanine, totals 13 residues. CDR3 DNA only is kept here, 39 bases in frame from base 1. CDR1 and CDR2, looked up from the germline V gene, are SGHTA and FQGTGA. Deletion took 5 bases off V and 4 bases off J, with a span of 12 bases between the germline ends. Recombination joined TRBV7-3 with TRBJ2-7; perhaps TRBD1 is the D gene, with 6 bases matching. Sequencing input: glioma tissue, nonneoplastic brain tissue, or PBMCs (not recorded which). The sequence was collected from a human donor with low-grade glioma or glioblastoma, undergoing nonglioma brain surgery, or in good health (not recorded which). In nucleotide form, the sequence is TGTGCCAGCAGCCCAGGGGTTAGATACGAGCAGTACTTC. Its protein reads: CASSPGVRYEQYF.